This T cell receptor beta chain emerged from a study of identifying expanded T cells in peripheral blood (dated by TCRdb to 2018 to 2020). For context, the study as a whole: Technical replicates were generated by sequencing separate aliquots of the same genomic DNA pool, and four replicates were compared pairwise.

The immunoSEQ Assay, which uses bias-controlled multiplex PCR amplification of genomic DNA, was used to profile TCRbeta CDR3 regions. Turning to the authors' computational methods: The absolute abundance of each unique TCRbeta CDR3 region was quantified after sequences were collapsed and filtered. Differential abundance was assessed using a binomial (Fisher-equivalent) model and a beta-binomial model in which time-dependent variance fitted from healthy donors was added. Clones with fewer than 5 combined templates were removed, and a clone was called differentially abundant if the clone's Benjamini-Hochberg FDR was below 0.01. In the beta-binomial model, variance was expressed as a function of the total template count across the two samples, in the form v = (b*log(k)+a)^2. Imported from immuneACCESS, the table was reduced by TCRdb to in-frame sequences with V and J called. These copies leave out some clones; in studies compared against another copy, an unresolved V gene accounts for under half, and the cause of the remainder is not known. From that table come the V and J calls and clone size; the DNA was used to work out D and trimming. This sample lists some 95,000 clones; around 90% were detected once. Approximately 5% of the sample is in the top ten clones.

A note on this clone: There is no known antigen for this receptor. No base qualities exist here, and no much larger clone lies one base off it.

No immune events such as infections were documented for the healthy donors during the collection period. To calibrate time-dependent variance in a beta-binomial model of T-cell clone differential abundance, blood repertoires from healthy donors were used as a training cohort. The training cohort comprised approximately ten healthy donors, 3 female and 7 male. On average the donors were approximately 40 years old, and their ages spanned about 29 to 64 years. Whole blood was collected from each healthy donor at three time points spaced approximately 2 weeks apart and obtained from a commercial supplier. Genomic DNA was extracted from unsorted whole blood for immunosequencing. Study-wide findings and limitations: Both the number of clones called differentially abundant and the false-positive rate were significantly reduced by the beta-binomial model across all healthy-donor time intervals. Between technical replicates the binomial model flagged around 1.2 differentially abundant clones, whereas over about two weeks the binomial model flagged about 16.4 and over about four weeks 19 to 20. The authors expected that biological variance in healthy repertoires might rise further over much longer intervals, such as months to years. For all healthy donors, the variance in clone template counts between roughly 2-week samples rose significantly as total template count increased.

The germline V gene (reference sequence) provides CDR1 SEHNR and CDR2 FQNEAQ. The CDR3 runs 14 amino acids, cysteine and phenylalanine included. CDR3 DNA is the only sequence kept; it has 42 bases, read in frame from the first base. At the junction V is shortened by 5 bases and J by 2 bases; bases outside the gene matches: 2. Sequencing was performed on blood. This TCR was recovered from a person between 18 and 69 years old in good health. The rearrangement joined TRBV7-9 to TRBJ2-2; TRBD1 fits 7 bases in the junction. CDR3 reads: CASSRQGNTGELFF. The nucleotides are TGTGCCAGCAGCCGACAGGGAAACACCGGGGAGCTGTTTTTT. Reference TRBV7-9 and TRBJ2-2 proteins supply the regions before and after the CDR3; the full variable domain is: DTGVSQNPRHKITKRGQNVTFRCDPISEHNRLYWYRQTLGQGPEFLTYFQNEAQLEKSRLLSDRFSAERPKGSFSTLEIQRTEQGDSAMYLCASSRQGNTGELFFGEGSRLTVL.